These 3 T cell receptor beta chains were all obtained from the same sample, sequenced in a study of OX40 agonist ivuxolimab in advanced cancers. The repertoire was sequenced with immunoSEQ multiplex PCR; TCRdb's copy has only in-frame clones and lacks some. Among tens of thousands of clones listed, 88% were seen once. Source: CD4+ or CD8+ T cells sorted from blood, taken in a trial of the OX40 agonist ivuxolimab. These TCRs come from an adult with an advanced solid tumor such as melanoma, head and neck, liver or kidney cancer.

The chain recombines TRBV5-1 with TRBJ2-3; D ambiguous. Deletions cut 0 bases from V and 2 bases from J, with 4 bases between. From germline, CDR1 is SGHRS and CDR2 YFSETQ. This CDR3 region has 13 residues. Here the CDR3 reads CASSLDYTDTQYF. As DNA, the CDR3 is TGCGCCAGCAGCTTGGATTACACAGATACGCAGTATTTT.

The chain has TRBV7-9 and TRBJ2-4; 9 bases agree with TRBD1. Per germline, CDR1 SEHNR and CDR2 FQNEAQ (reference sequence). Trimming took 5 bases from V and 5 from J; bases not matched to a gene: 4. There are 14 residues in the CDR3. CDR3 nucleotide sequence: TGTGCCAGCAGCAAACAGGGGGCGCAAAACATTCAGTACTTC. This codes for CASSKQGAQNIQYF.

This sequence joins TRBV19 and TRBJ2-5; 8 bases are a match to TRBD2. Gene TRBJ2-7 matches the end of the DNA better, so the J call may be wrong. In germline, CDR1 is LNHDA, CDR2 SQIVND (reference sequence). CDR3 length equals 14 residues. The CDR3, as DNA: TGTGCCAGTAGGTCGGGAGGGAGCTCCTACGAGCAGTACTTC. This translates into CASRSGGSSYEQYF.